This T cell receptor beta chain was documented in a study of blood T cell repertoires in COVID-19. Produced via immunoSEQ multiplex PCR; TCRdb's table is partial and in-frame only. The sample yields tens of thousands of clones, about 80% seen once. This clone was detected a few times. V lost 10 bases, J lost 0 bases, and 5 bases stayed unmatched. Germline CDR1 and CDR2: KGHDR and SFDVKD. The CDR3 totals 15 residues. The receptor comes from a human donor in a cohort sampled during active COVID-19. The chain employs TRBV24-1 and TRBJ1-5; 10 nucleotides agree with TRBD1. The source material was peripheral blood. CDR3 in amino acids: CATSTGGLSNQPQHF. CDR3 in DNA: TGTGCCACTTCGACAGGGGGCCTTAGCAATCAGCCCCAGCATTTT.